Below are 21 T cell receptor beta chains sequenced from a single sample in a study of patients and donors after allogeneic stem cell transplantation. MiXCR was run by TCRdb on the RT-PCR reads, yielding one entry per CDR3 protein. This sample yields 84,000 or so distinct CDR3 sequences, of which 45% to 50% are seen a single time; 60% to 75% belongs to the top ten. Material: blood, either unsorted or a sorted T cell fraction (not recorded which). All receptors derive from a human donor who was either an allogeneic HSCT recipient or a stem cell or donor lymphocyte infusion donor (not recorded which). It is not recorded whose cells these are; they may come from a transplant donor.

This clonotype occurred a few times. This chain uses TRBV28 with TRBJ1-1; D gene ambiguous. Germline V lookup: CDR1 MDHEN, CDR2 SYDVKM. The CDR3 has 15 amino acids. The germline V and J ends were trimmed by 4 bases and 1 base, with 13 bases remaining between them. The CDR3 here is CASSSIRISNTEAFF. The CDR3, as DNA: TGTGCCAGCAGTTCGATACGGATTTCGAACACTGAAGCTTTCTTT.

This clonotype has more than one count but fewer than ten. The chain recombines TRBV5-1 with TRBJ1-5, with unresolved D. The CDR3 totals 17 residues. The germline V gene encodes CDR1 SGHRS and CDR2 YFSETQ. Trimming left V 0 bases short and J 0 bases short, with 13 bases between. The CDR3 DNA reads TGCGCCAGCAGCTTGGAATCTCGGACGGTTAGCAATCAGCCCCAGCATTTT. Translating gives CASSLESRTVSNQPQHF.

The V gene is TRBV9, the J gene TRBJ2-1; D unclear. The germline V and J ends were trimmed by 3 bases and 0 bases, with 13 bases remaining between them. Germline CDR1 is SGDLS and CDR2 is YYNGEE. This CDR3 is built from 16 residues. CDR3 bases: TGTGCCAGCAGCGAAACCCTGTCCAGCTCCTACAATGAGCAGTTCTTC. This codes for CASSETLSSSYNEQFF.

J is TRBJ2-2 and V is TRBV12-3 or TRBV12-4; 7 bases match TRBD1. Trimming took 2 bases from V and 4 from J; bases not matched to a gene: 1. The CDR3 loop spans 14 amino acids. The CDR3 here is CASSLRGRTGELFF. As DNA, the CDR3 is TGTGCCAGCAGTTTAAGGGGGCGCACCGGGGAGCTGTTTTTT.

As for this clonotype: At one end the junction does not follow the germline gene, possibly because of a read error. This chain uses TRBV6-5 with TRBJ1-4, with D uncertain. This CDR3 region has 16 residues. Germline CDR1 reads MNHEY; CDR2 reads SVGAGI. The CDR3 sequence is CASSYSSMAANEKLVF. CDR3 bases: TGTGCCAGCAGTTACTCGAGTATGGCAGCGAATGAAAAACTGGTTTTT.

The J gene is TRBJ2-1, the V gene TRBV4-2; TRBD2 is a possible D gene (6 bases). Germline CDR1 LGHNA, CDR2 YNFKEQ. CDR3 length: 17 residues. V lost 0 bases and J 2 bases, leaving 14 bases between the germline ends. The CDR3 region has the DNA TGTGCCAGCAGCCAAGATCGCGGGGACGGTCCCTACAATGAGCAGTTCTTC. Its translation is CASSQDRGDGPYNEQFF.

The chain is built from TRBV7-8 and TRBJ1-5; TRBD1 agrees at 7 bases. Germline CDR1 SGHVS, CDR2 FQNEAQ. The CDR3 is 17 residues long. The V gene end was trimmed by 5 bases and the J gene end by 5 bases; junction bases not matched to a gene: 15. The CDR3 region is CASSIGTDKHFDQPQHF. The CDR3 nucleotides are TGTGCCAGCAGCATCGGGACAGACAAGCATTTCGATCAGCCCCAGCATTTT.

The genes are TRBV5-1 and TRBJ2-7; TRBD1 matches 8 bases. Looked up from germline, CDR1 is SGHRS and CDR2 is YFSETQ. V lost 2 bases to trimming and J lost 2 bases; unmatched junction nucleotides: 6. The CDR3 length is 15 residues. The CDR3 spells CASSLGRGQTYEQYF. The CDR3 DNA follows: TGCGCCAGCAGCTTAGGCAGGGGGCAAACCTACGAGCAGTACTTC.

This clonotype was seen a handful of times. The chain uses TRBV6-4 and TRBJ1-2; the D gene is possibly TRBD1 (6 bases). This CDR3 region has 12 residues. Germline values: CDR1 MRHNA, CDR2 SNTAGT. V was cut by 4 bases and J by 4 bases, with 7 bases left in between. CDR3 residues: CASSATGYGYTF. In nucleotides, the CDR3 is TGTGCCAGCAGTGCGACAGGCTATGGCTACACCTTC.

The table lists this clonotype with a few counts. The chain uses TRBV5-1 and TRBJ2-7; the D gene is possibly TRBD1 (6 bases). The V gene lost 3 bases and the J gene lost 1 base, with 14 bases spanning the gap. Germline-derived CDR1 and CDR2 are SGHRS and YFSETQ. CDR3 length: 15 amino acids. Here the CDR3 DNA reads TGCGCCAGCAGCTCGGACAGTATAAGTTCCTACGAGCAGTACTTC. Protein: CASSSDSISSYEQYF.

This sequence joins TRBV20-1 and TRBJ2-1; D remains ambiguous. The CDR3 extends over 12 amino acids. The ends were cut back, 3 bases at V and 11 bases at J, with 14 bases in the middle. In germline, CDR1 is DFQATT, CDR2 SNEGSKA (reference sequence). The CDR3 is CSASDPATQQFF. CDR3 nucleotides: TGCAGTGCTAGTGACCCCGCGACCCAGCAGTTCTTC.

This clonotype was recorded a few times. The genes are TRBV4-2 and TRBJ1-2, with no clear D. Germline V gives CDR1 LGHNA, CDR2 YNFKEQ. The CDR3 is 15 residues long. Trimming stripped 0 bases from V and 3 bases from J, with 11 bases between. As DNA, the CDR3 is TGTGCCAGCAGCCAAGATCAGGTCGGGTACTATGGCTACACCTTC. Translating gives CASSQDQVGYYGYTF.

This clonotype has a handful of counts. V usage is TRBV6-5 and J usage is TRBJ1-3; tentatively, D is TRBD1 (5 bases). Germline V CDR1 and CDR2: MNHEY, SVGAGI. V lost 0 bases, J lost 3 bases, and 9 bases lay in between. This CDR3 has 15 residues. The CDR3 spells CASSYSGDYGNTIYF. The CDR3 DNA sequence: TGTGCCAGCAGTTACTCAGGGGACTATGGAAACACCATATATTTT.

The gene calls are TRBV5-1 and TRBJ1-6; TRBD1 might be the D (5 bases). This CDR3 is built from 15 residues. CDR1 SGHRS and CDR2 YFSETQ come from the germline V gene. V dropped 4 bases and J dropped 6 bases, with 14 bases sitting between them. The CDR3 nucleotides read TGCGCCAGCAGCCCCGGGGACGGAATTAATTCACCCCTCCACTTT. Encoded protein: CASSPGDGINSPLHF. Drawing the rest from reference TRBV5-1 and TRBJ1-6, the complete variable domain is KAGVTQTPRYLIKTRGQQVTLSCSPISGHRSVSWYQQTPGQGLQFLFEYFSETQRNKGNFPGRFSGRQFSNSRSEMNVSTLELGDSALYLCASSPGDGINSPLHFGNGTRLTVT.

The chain combines TRBV28 with TRBJ1-5, with D unresolved. The CDR3 loop spans 16 amino acids. V shed 7 bases and J shed 0 bases, with 16 bases lying between them. CDR1 and CDR2 from the germline V gene are MDHEN and SYDVKM. DNA for the CDR3: TGTGCCAGCATTCCCTCCGTGGGATATAGCAATCAGCCCCAGCATTTT. Translated, it gives CASIPSVGYSNQPQHF. The full variable domain, rest sourced from reference TRBV28 and TRBJ1-5, is DVKVTQSSRYLVKRTGEKVFLECVQDMDHENMFWYRQDPGLGLRLIYFSYDVKMKEKGDIPEGYSVSREKKERFSLILESASTNQTSMYLCASIPSVGYSNQPQHFGDGTRLSIL.

J is TRBJ2-7 and V is TRBV27, with 10 bases aligning to TRBD2. The V and J ends lost 3 bases and 3 bases, in that order; junction bases with no gene match: 2. The V gene's germline CDR1 is MNHEY and CDR2 SMNVEV (reference sequence). This CDR3 is built from 14 residues. In DNA form, the CDR3 reads TGTGCCAGCAGTTTCGCTAGCGGGAGCTACGAGCAGTACTTC. Translation gives CASSFASGSYEQYF.

The chain joins TRBV12-3 or TRBV12-4 to TRBJ2-5, with D perhaps matching TRBD2 (6 bases). V lost 2 bases to trimming and J lost 5 bases, with 15 bases between them. This CDR3 is 15 amino acids long. The CDR3 nucleotides read TGTGCCAGCAGTTTATCCCCGCTAGGGAGGGAGACCCAGTACTTC. It codes for CASSLSPLGRETQYF.

CDR3 sequence (DNA): TGCGCCAGCAGCCAATCACACTCACAGGGGTACTATGGCTACACCTTC. Amino acids: CASSQSHSQGYYGYTF. This chain connects TRBV4-1 to TRBJ1-2, with 7 bases fitting TRBD1. With 2 bases clipped from V and 3 bases from J, the junction kept 9 bases outside the gene matches. Looked up from germline, CDR1 is MGHRA and CDR2 is YSYEKL. The CDR3 spans 16 residues.

This clonotype came up a few times. The chain uses TRBV5-1 and TRBJ1-3, with D possibly TRBD1 on 5 matching bases. The V end was cut by 1 base, the J end by 15 bases, with 14 bases between. The CDR3 is 12 amino acids. CDR1 is SGHRS, CDR2 YFSETQ, per germline. The CDR3 DNA reads as TGCGCCAGCAGCTTGCCTCCAGGGCGATCATATTTT. It translates to CASSLPPGRSYF.

The V and J genes are TRBV29-1 and TRBJ1-1; the D gene is possibly TRBD1 (6 bases). The CDR3 extends over 13 amino acids. The V gene's germline CDR1 is SQVTM and CDR2 ANQGSEA. The V gene lost 6 bases and the J gene lost 4 bases, with 15 bases spanning the gap. CDR3: CSVETGEGTEAFF. As DNA, the CDR3 is TGCAGCGTCGAGACAGGTGAGGGCACTGAAGCTTTCTTT.

V usage is TRBV12-3 or TRBV12-4 and J usage is TRBJ2-3; D unresolved. Trimming removed 3 bases from V and 6 bases from J, with 7 bases in between. The CDR3 extends over 12 amino acids. The CDR3 reads CASSFSSDTQYF. CDR3 coding DNA: TGTGCCAGCAGTTTCAGTTCCGATACGCAGTATTTT.